The source of this T cell receptor (beta chain) is a study of blood T cell repertoires in COVID-19. Looking at the study overall: Material from acute and convalescent COVID-19 was sourced from the United States, Italy and Spain. The cDNA or gDNA used as material had been derived from T cells, B-cell-depleted T cells, or PBMCs.

This clone appeared a single time. Per the germline V gene, CDR1 is MDHEN and CDR2 is SYDVKM. With 8 bases clipped from V and 4 bases from J, the junction kept 11 bases outside the gene matches. The CDR3 consists of 16 residues. In the study's own analysis: Reference gene primer amplification yielded estimated nucleated cell counts. Some clones are missing from TCRdb's copy, which holds only in-frame ones; the method was immunoSEQ multiplex PCR. D and trimming come from the DNA, and the V and J calls and clone size come from that table. This repertoire shows 300,000 or so clones, around 87% found once; its top ten account for 7.8%.

Sequencing was done on a sample of peripheral blood. The sequence derives from a woman between 45 and 60 years old who had recovered from COVID-19. The rearrangement uses TRBV28 and TRBJ2-1, with 10 nucleotides matching TRBD2. The CDR3 DNA sequence: TGTGCCAGCCGAATAGCGGGGGGTGTTTTGTACAATGAGCAGTTCTTC. It is translated as CASRIAGGVLYNEQFF. The whole variable domain, remainder taken from reference TRBV28 and TRBJ2-1, is DVKVTQSSRYLVKRTGEKVFLECVQDMDHENMFWYRQDPGLGLRLIYFSYDVKMKEKGDIPEGYSVSREKKERFSLILESASTNQTSMYLCASRIAGGVLYNEQFFGPGTRLTVL.